The clone carrying this TCR beta chain was found a few times. After isolation, RNA underwent reverse transcription to generate cDNA as the sequencing template. The assay was immunoSEQ multiplex PCR, and TCRdb's table has in-frame clones only and misses some. The data contain 95,000 to 100,000 clones, around 60% of them singletons. The sample's treatment: oral pan-JAK inhibitor, 5-10 mg twice daily. Separation by sorting yielded CD4+ and CD8+ T cells from PBMCs. This record comes from a study of CD8+ T cells in alopecia areata. Trimming removed 6 bases from V and 4 bases from J, with 1 base in between. Germline V gene data show CDR1 as MNHEY and CDR2 as SVGAGI. This CDR3 contains 11 residues.

The chain has TRBV6-5 and TRBJ2-6; the D is unclear. The sequence came from a human donor with alopecia areata. The specimen comprised CD8+ T cells sorted from blood, sampled between weeks 55 and 65, from a patient treated with tofacitinib. Written as DNA, the CDR3 is TGTGCCAGCAGGGGGGCCAACGTCCTGACTTTC. Translated, it gives CASRGANVLTF.